The T cell receptor beta chain under discussion was sequenced for a study of T cell repertoires in cytomegalovirus infection. For the study at large: Well-studied HLA-B-restricted epitopes and recently identified HLA-C-restricted epitopes of CMV were both used in the study. Public signatures in TCR beta pointed to CMV infection and matching HLA type. Study-wide results and caveats: Cumulative public TCR beta family frequency identified carriers of CMV plus the relevant HLA.

Each CDR3 protein gets one entry after TCRdb re-called the reads with MiXCR. The sample carries approximately 990,000 distinct CDR3 sequences, approximately 33% recorded once. This clonotype was observed many times. Its antigen is unidentified. This clonotype was sampled from a human donor in good health (CMV status not recorded). Some clones in this sample may be carry-over from other donors' samples. This sample comprised cultured CD8+ T cells from PBMCs, obtained from culture after CMV antigen stimulation.

DNA for the CDR3: TGTGCCAGCAGCGTGGGGGTATTCTATGGCTACACCTTC. It specifies CASSVGVFYGYTF. The chain links TRBV7-6 to TRBJ1-2, with D perhaps matching TRBD1 (5 bases). V was shortened by 5 bases and J by 4 bases, with 11 bases between the two germline ends. Per the germline V gene, CDR1 is SGHVS and CDR2 is FNYEAQ. CDR3 size: 13 residues.